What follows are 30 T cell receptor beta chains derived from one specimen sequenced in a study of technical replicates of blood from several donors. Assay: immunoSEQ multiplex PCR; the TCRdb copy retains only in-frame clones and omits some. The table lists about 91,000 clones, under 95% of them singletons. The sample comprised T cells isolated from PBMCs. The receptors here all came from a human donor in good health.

CDR3 protein: CASSLGATEAFF. The CDR3 coding sequence is TGCGCCAGCAGCTTGGGAGCGACTGAAGCTTTCTTT. This chain connects TRBV5-1 to TRBJ1-1; D remains unclear. The CDR3 loop spans 12 amino acids. Germline V gene lookup returns CDR1 SGHRS and CDR2 YFSETQ. V was pared by 0 bases and J by 5 bases, with 5 bases between.

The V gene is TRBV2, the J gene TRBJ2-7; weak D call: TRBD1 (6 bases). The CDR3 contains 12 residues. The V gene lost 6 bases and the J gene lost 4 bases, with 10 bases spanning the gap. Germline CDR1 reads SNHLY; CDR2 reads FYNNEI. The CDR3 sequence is CASRPRGYEQYF. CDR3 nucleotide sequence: TGTGCCAGCAGACCCAGGGGTTACGAGCAGTACTTC.

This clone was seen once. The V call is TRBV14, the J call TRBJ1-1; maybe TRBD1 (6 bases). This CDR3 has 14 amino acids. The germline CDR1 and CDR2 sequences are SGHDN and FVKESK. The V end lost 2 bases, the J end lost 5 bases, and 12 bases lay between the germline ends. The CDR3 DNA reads TGTGCCAGCAGCCAATTTGCGGGGGCAACTGAAGCTTTCTTT. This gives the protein CASSQFAGATEAFF.

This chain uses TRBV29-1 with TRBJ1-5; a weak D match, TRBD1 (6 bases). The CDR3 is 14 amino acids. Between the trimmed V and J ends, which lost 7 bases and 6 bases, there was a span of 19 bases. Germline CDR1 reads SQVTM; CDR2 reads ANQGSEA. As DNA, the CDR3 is TGCAGCGCCCTCGAGGGGACAACGAGTCAGCCCCAGCATTTT. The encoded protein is CSALEGTTSQPQHF.

CDR3 loop: CASSPHPGQGNYGYTF. CDR3 sequence (DNA): TGTGCCAGCAGCCCCCACCCGGGACAGGGAAACTATGGCTACACCTTC. The rearrangement uses TRBV5-5 and TRBJ1-2, with 9 positions matching TRBD1. The trim removed 4 bases at V and 2 bases at J, leaving 9 bases unmatched. Germline-derived CDR1 and CDR2 are SGHKS and YYEKEE (reference sequence). The CDR3 is made up of 16 amino acids.

CDR3 DNA sequence: TGTGCCAGCAGCGCAGGGGGTGCAGGGCCTGGCTACACCTTC. This codes for CASSAGGAGPGYTF. The chain links TRBV7-8 to TRBJ1-2, with 7 bases that match TRBD1. The CDR3 has 14 amino acids. Germline V gene sequence: CDR1 SGHVS, CDR2 FQNEAQ. V was pared by 5 bases and J by 7 bases, with 10 bases of the junction left unmatched.

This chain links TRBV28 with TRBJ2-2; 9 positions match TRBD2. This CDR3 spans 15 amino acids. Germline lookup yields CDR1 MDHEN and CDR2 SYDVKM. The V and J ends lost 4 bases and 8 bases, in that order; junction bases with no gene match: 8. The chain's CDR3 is CASSSGLAGGGELFF. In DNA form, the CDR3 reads TGTGCCAGCAGTTCGGGACTAGCCGGCGGGGGGGAGCTGTTTTTT.

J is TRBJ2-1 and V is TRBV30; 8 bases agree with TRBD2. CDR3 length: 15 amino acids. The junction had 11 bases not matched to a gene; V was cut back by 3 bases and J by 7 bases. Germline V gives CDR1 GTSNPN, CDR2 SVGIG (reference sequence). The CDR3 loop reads CAWSVSGGGRNEQFF. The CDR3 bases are TGTGCCTGGAGCGTAAGCGGCGGCGGGAGGAATGAGCAGTTCTTC.

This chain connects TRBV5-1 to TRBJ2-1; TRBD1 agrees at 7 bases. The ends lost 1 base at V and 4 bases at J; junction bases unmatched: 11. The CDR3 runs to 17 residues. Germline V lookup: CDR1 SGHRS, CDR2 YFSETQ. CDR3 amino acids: CASSLLDGRGFYNEQFF. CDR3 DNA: TGCGCCAGCAGCTTGCTGGACGGCAGGGGGTTTTACAATGAGCAGTTCTTC.

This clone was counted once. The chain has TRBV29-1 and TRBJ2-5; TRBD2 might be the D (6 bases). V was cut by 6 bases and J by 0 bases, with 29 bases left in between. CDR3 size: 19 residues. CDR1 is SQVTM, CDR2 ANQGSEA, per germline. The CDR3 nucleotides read TGCAGCGTGGGGGAATGGGTGATTCTCTCTAGCGCATACCAAGAGACCCAGTACTTC. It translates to CSVGEWVILSSAYQETQYF.

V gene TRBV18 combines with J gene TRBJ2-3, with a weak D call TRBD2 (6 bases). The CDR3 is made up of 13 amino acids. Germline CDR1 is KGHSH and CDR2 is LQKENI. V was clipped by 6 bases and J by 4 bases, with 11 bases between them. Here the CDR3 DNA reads TGTGCCAGCTCCATTAGCGGCCCAGATACGCAGTATTTT. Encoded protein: CASSISGPDTQYF.

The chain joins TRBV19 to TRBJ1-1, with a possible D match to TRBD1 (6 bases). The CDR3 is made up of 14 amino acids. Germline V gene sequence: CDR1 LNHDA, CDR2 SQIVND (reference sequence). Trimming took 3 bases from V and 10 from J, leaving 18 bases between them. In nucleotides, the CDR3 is TGTGCCAGTAGTATCCGGACAGCGGGAAAAGGAGCTTTCTTT. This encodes CASSIRTAGKGAFF.

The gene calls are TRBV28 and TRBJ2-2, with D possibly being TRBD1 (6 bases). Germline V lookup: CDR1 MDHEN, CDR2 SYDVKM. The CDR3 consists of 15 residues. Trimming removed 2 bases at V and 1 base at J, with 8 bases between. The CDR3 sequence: CASSLQQGNTGELFF. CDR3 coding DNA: TGTGCCAGCAGTTTACAACAGGGGAACACCGGGGAGCTGTTTTTT.

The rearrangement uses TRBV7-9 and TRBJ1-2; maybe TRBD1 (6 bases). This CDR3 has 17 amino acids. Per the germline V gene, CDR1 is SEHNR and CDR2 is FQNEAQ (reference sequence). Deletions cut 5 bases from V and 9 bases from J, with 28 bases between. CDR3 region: CASSQYTGPPVRISYTF. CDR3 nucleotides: TGTGCCAGCAGCCAGTACACAGGGCCTCCGGTCCGAATCAGCTACACCTTC.

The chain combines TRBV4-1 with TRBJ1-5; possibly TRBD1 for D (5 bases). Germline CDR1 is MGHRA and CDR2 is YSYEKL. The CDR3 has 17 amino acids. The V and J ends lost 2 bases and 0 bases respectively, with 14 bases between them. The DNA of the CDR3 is TGCGCCAGCAGCCAAAGGGGAGGCGCCGATAGCAATCAGCCCCAGCATTTT. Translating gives CASSQRGGADSNQPQHF.

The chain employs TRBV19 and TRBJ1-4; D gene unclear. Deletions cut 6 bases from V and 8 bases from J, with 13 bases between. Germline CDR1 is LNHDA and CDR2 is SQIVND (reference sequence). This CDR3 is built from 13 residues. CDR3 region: CASSILGGEKLFF. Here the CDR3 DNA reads TGTGCCAGTAGCATTTTGGGAGGGGAAAAACTGTTTTTT.

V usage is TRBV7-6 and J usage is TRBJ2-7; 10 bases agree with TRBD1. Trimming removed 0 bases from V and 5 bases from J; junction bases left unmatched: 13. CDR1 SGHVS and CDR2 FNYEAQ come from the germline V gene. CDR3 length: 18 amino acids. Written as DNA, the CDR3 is TGTGCCAGCAGCTTAGCCCTGATAGCGACAGGGGGCGCTGACGAGCAGTACTTC. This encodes CASSLALIATGGADEQYF. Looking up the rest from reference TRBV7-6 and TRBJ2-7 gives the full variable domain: GAGVSQSPRYKVTKRGQDVALRCDPISGHVSLYWYRQALGQGPEFLTYFNYEAQQDKSGLPNDRFSAERPEGSISTLTIQRTEQRDSAMYRCASSLALIATGGADEQYFGPGTRLTVT.

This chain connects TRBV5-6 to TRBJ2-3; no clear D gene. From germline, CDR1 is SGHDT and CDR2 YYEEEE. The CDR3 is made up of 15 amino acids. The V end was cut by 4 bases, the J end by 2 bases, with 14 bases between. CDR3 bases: TGTGCCAGCAGCCCCGACGGGTCAGCCACAGATACGCAGTATTTT. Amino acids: CASSPDGSATDTQYF.

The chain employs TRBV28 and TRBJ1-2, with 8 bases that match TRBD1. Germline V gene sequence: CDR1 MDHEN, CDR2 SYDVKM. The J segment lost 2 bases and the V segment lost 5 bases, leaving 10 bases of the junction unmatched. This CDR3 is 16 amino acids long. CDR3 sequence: CASSRVGDRLNYGYTF. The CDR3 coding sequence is TGTGCCAGCAGTCGCGTGGGGGACAGGTTAAACTATGGCTACACCTTC.

This CDR3 reads CASTTRVGQNSYEQYF. In DNA form, the CDR3 reads TGTGCCAGCACCACGAGGGTGGGACAGAACTCCTACGAGCAGTACTTC. The chain combines TRBV7-9 with TRBJ2-7; 7 bases fit TRBD1. V trimming: 7 bases; J trimming: 0 bases; junction bases outside the gene matches: 12. The CDR3 has 16 amino acids. The V gene's germline CDR1 is SEHNR and CDR2 FQNEAQ (reference sequence).

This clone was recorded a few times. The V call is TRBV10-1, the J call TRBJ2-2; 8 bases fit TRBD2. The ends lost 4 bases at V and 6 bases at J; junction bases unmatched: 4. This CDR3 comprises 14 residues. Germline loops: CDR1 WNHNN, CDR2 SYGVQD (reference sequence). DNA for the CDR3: TGCGCCAGCAGTGTGGGACTAGAGTCCGGGGAGCTGTTTTTT. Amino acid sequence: CASSVGLESGELFF.

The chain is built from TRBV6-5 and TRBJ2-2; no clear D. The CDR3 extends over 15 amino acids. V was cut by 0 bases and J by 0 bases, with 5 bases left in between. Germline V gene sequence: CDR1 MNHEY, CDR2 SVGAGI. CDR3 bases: TGTGCCAGCAGTTACTCGCGCGCGAACACCGGGGAGCTGTTTTTT. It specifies CASSYSRANTGELFF.

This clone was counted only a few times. This CDR3 is CASSLSGTAPEAFF. As DNA, the CDR3 is TGTGCCAGCAGTTTATCCGGGACAGCCCCTGAAGCTTTCTTT. This chain uses TRBV28 with TRBJ1-1; TRBD1 matches 7 bases. V gave up 1 base and J gave up 6 bases; unmatched junction bases: 5. This CDR3 region has 14 residues. CDR1 and CDR2 from the germline V gene are MDHEN and SYDVKM.

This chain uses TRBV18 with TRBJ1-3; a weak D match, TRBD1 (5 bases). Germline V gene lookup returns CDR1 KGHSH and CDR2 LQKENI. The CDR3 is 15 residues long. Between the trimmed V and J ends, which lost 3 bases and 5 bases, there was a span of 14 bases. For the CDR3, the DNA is TGTGCCAGCTCACCGGCGGGACCTTCTAGAAACACCATATATTTT. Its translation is CASSPAGPSRNTIYF.

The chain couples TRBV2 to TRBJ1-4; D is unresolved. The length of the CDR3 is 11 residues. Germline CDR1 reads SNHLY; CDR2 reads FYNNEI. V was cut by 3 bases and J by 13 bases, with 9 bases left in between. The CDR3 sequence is CASSEREGLFF. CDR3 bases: TGTGCCAGCAGTGAGAGGGAGGGACTGTTTTTT.

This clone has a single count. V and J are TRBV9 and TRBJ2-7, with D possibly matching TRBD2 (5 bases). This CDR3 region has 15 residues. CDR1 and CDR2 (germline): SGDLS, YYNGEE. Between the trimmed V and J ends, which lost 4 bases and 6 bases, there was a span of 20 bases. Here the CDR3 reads CASSTRDMGFTEQYF. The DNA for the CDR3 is TGTGCCAGCAGCACCCGGGATATGGGGTTTACCGAGCAGTACTTC.

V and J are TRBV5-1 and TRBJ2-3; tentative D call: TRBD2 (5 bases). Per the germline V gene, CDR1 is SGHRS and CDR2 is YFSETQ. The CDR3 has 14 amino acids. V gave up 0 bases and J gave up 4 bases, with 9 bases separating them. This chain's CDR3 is CASSLEREPDTQYF. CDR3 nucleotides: TGCGCCAGCAGCTTGGAAAGGGAGCCAGATACGCAGTATTTT.

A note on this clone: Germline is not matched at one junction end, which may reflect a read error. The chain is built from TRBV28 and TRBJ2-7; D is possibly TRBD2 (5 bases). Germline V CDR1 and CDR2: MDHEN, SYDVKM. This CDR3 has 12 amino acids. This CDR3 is CASSPPGPGFHF. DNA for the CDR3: TGTGCCAGCAGTCCCCCCGGGCCGGGGTTCCACTTC. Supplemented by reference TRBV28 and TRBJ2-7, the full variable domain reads DVKVTQSSRYLVKRTGEKVFLECVQDMDHENMFWYRQDPGLGLRLIYFSYDVKMKEKGDIPEGYSVSREKKERFSLILESASTNQTSMYLCASSPPGPGFHFGPGTRLTVT.

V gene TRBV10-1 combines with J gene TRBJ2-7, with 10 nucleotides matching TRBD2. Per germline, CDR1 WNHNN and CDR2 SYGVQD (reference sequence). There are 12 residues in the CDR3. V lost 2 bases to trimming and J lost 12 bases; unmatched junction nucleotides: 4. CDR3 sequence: CASSEIAGGLYF. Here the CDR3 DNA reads TGCGCCAGCAGTGAGATAGCGGGAGGCCTGTACTTC.

The CDR3 sequence is CASTKIGQSGVNTEAFF. CDR3 bases: TGTGCCAGCACCAAAATAGGGCAATCCGGGGTGAACACTGAAGCTTTCTTT. The chain combines TRBV7-9 with TRBJ1-1; D is undetermined. Trimming shortened V by 7 bases and J by 0 bases, and 21 bases separated the two germline ends. This CDR3 comprises 17 residues. The germline V gene has CDR1 SEHNR and CDR2 FQNEAQ (reference sequence).